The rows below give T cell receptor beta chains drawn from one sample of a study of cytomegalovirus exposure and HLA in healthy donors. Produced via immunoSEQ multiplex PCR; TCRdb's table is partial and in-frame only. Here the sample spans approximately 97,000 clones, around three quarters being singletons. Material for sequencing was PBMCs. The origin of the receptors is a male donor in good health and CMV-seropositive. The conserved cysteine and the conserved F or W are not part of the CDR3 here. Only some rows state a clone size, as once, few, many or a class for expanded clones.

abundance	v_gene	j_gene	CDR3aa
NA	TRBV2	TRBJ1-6	ASREESSYNSPLH
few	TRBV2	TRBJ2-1	ASSELERGGRNEQF
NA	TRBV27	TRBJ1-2	ASSPAIGTGYT
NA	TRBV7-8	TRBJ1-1	ASSPPGTGSSATEAF
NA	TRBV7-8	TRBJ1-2	ASSLGSQAPYGYT
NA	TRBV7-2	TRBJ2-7	ASSTGVYEQY
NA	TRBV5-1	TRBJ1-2	ASSLVSESLLGYT
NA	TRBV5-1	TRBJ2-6	ASSLAGTGANVLT
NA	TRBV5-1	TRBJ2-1	ASSRRGARQF
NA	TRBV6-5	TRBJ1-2	ASRPGQEWGGYT
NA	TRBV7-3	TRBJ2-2	ASRPRVDTGELF
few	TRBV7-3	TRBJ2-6	ASSLTSTSSGANVLT
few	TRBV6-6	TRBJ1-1	ASSYRQGGNTEAF
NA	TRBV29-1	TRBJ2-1	SVVGDYNEQF
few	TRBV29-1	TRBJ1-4	SVGHSIEKLF
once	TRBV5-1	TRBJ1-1	ASSRSEANTEAF
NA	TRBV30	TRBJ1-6	AGTTAGKSPLH
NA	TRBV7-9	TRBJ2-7	ASSLQGQSHEQY
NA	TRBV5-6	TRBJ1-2	ASSLGASNYGYT
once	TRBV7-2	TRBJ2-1	ASSWRGSYNEQF
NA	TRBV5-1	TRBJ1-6	ASRWGQGNSPLH
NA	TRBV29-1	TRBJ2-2	SVRTGTGNTGELF
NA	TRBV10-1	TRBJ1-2	ASSGDRGPGGYT